The rows below give T cell receptor beta chains drawn from one sample of a study of T cell repertoires in cytomegalovirus infection. TCRdb processed the reads anew with MiXCR; each CDR3 protein has one entry. The sample has some 280,000 distinct CDR3 sequences; about an eighth are singletons. Sample: PBMCs. These receptors were obtained from a human donor in good health (CMV status not recorded). Some clones in this sample may be carry-over from other donors' samples. CDR3s include the opening cysteine and the closing phenylalanine or tryptophan. Each record gives: V gene, J gene, D gene, clone size, CDR3 DNA, CDR3 protein. D genes are given only for firm matches. Clone size, where shown, is once, few, many, or a class for clones that have expanded.

V gene: TRBV28
J gene: TRBJ1-1
D gene: TRBD1
clone size: NA
CDR3 DNA: TGTGCCAGCAGCGCCAGGGGGGTCAAAGCTTTCTTT
CDR3 protein: CASSARGVKAFF

V gene: TRBV24-1
J gene: TRBJ2-1
D gene: NA
clone size: NA
CDR3 DNA: TGTGCCACCAGTGATTCTGGCAGGAGCTCCTACAATGAGCAGTTCTTC
CDR3 protein: CATSDSGRSSYNEQFF

V gene: TRBV29-1
J gene: TRBJ1-1
D gene: NA
clone size: many
CDR3 DNA: TGCAGCGCCCAAATGCGGGTGAACACTGAAGCTTTCTTT
CDR3 protein: CSAQMRVNTEAFF

V gene: TRBV6-4
J gene: TRBJ1-1
D gene: NA
clone size: NA
CDR3 DNA: TGTGCCAGCAGGGATCCCGGCACTGAAGCTTTCTTT
CDR3 protein: CASRDPGTEAFF

V gene: TRBV5-4
J gene: TRBJ2-7
D gene: NA
clone size: few
CDR3 DNA: TGTGCCAGCAGCTTGGAACGCTACGAGCAGTACTTC
CDR3 protein: CASSLERYEQYF

V gene: TRBV11-3
J gene: TRBJ2-7
D gene: NA
clone size: many
CDR3 DNA: TGTGCCAGCCGCACCGGCGTTCCCGAGCAGTACTTC
CDR3 protein: CASRTGVPEQYF

V gene: TRBV20-1
J gene: TRBJ1-1
D gene: NA
clone size: NA
CDR3 DNA: TGCAGTGCCACGGGAGGGGAAACTGAAGCTTTCTTT
CDR3 protein: CSATGGETEAFF

V gene: TRBV24-1
J gene: TRBJ1-5
D gene: NA
clone size: NA
CDR3 DNA: TGTGCCACCAGTGACACAAGGGGGAACCAGCCCCAGCATTTT
CDR3 protein: CATSDTRGNQPQHF

V gene: TRBV14
J gene: TRBJ2-7
D gene: NA
clone size: many
CDR3 DNA: TGTGCCAGCAGCCAGTTTTTGGACGCGGACGAGCAGTACTTC
CDR3 protein: CASSQFLDADEQYF

V gene: TRBV7-9
J gene: TRBJ1-2
D gene: NA
clone size: many
CDR3 DNA: TGTGCCAGCAGCCCACCAGCTAACTATGGCTACACCTTC
CDR3 protein: CASSPPANYGYTF

V gene: TRBV7-2
J gene: TRBJ1-2
D gene: TRBD1
clone size: many
CDR3 DNA: TGTGCCAGCAGCCCCTGGACAGGGGGCCGTGGCTACACCTTC
CDR3 protein: CASSPWTGGRGYTF

V gene: TRBV7-4
J gene: TRBJ2-7
D gene: TRBD1
clone size: NA
CDR3 DNA: TGTGCCAGCAGCAACCCCCCCGGGACAGGGGACTACGAGCAGTACTTC
CDR3 protein: CASSNPPGTGDYEQYF

V gene: TRBV7-2
J gene: TRBJ2-2
D gene: TRBD2
clone size: NA
CDR3 DNA: TGTGCCGGGGGACTAGCGGGGGTGGGCACCGGGGAGCTGTTTTTT
CDR3 protein: CAGGLAGVGTGELFF

V gene: TRBV29-1
J gene: TRBJ2-1
D gene: TRBD1
clone size: few
CDR3 DNA: TGCAGCGCAGGACAGGGGATGGCTGAGCAGTTCTTC
CDR3 protein: CSAGQGMAEQFF

V gene: TRBV28
J gene: TRBJ1-3
D gene: NA
clone size: NA
CDR3 DNA: TGTGCCAGCAGTTATCGACAGCACTCTGGAAACACCATATATTTT
CDR3 protein: CASSYRQHSGNTIYF

V gene: TRBV7-2
J gene: TRBJ2-7
D gene: NA
clone size: many
CDR3 DNA: TGTGCCAGCAGCCCGAATTACGAGCAGTACTTC
CDR3 protein: CASSPNYEQYF

V gene: TRBV5-1
J gene: TRBJ2-7
D gene: TRBD1
clone size: few
CDR3 DNA: TGCGCCAGCAGCGAGGAGCCGACAGGGGTGGACGACGAGCAGTACTTC
CDR3 protein: CASSEEPTGVDDEQYF

V gene: TRBV14
J gene: TRBJ2-1
D gene: NA
clone size: NA
CDR3 DNA: TGTGCCAGCAGCCAAGCTCGTCTAGCCTACAATGAGCAGTTCTTC
CDR3 protein: CASSQARLAYNEQFF

V gene: TRBV29-1
J gene: TRBJ2-1
D gene: NA
clone size: NA
CDR3 DNA: TGCAGCGTTGAGCCGTTGCGGGATCCGGGGTACAATGAGCAGTTCTTC
CDR3 protein: CSVEPLRDPGYNEQFF

V gene: TRBV6-2/TRBV6-3
J gene: TRBJ2-3
D gene: TRBD2
clone size: NA
CDR3 DNA: TGTGCCAGCAGTTTACAACTAGCGTTACGCACAGATACGCAGTATTTT
CDR3 protein: CASSLQLALRTDTQYF

V gene: TRBV6-5
J gene: TRBJ2-1
D gene: NA
clone size: many
CDR3 DNA: TGTGCCAGCAACCAAAGGTTGGGGTCCTACAATGAGCAGTTCTTC
CDR3 protein: CASNQRLGSYNEQFF

V gene: TRBV6-1
J gene: TRBJ1-2
D gene: NA
clone size: NA
CDR3 DNA: TGTGCCAGCAGTGAAGGGGGTAGGGTACGGATGAATGGCTACACCTTC
CDR3 protein: CASSEGGRVRMNGYTF

V gene: TRBV5-8
J gene: TRBJ2-1
D gene: NA
clone size: many
CDR3 DNA: TGTGCCAGCAAGATAACGAGACAGAACTCATACAATGAGCAGTTCTTC
CDR3 protein: CASKITRQNSYNEQFF

V gene: TRBV2
J gene: TRBJ2-3
D gene: NA
clone size: NA
CDR3 DNA: TGTGCCAGCAGTACGGGCGGGGATACGCAGTATTTT
CDR3 protein: CASSTGGDTQYF

V gene: TRBV7-8
J gene: TRBJ1-4
D gene: TRBD1
clone size: many
CDR3 DNA: TGTGCCAGCAGCTTAGGGGACAGCGGAATTAATGAAAAACTGTTTTTT
CDR3 protein: CASSLGDSGINEKLFF

V gene: TRBV7-2
J gene: TRBJ1-5
D gene: NA
clone size: many
CDR3 DNA: TGTGCCAGCCGACGGGGAGGGAAATTAAATCAGCCCCAGCATTTT
CDR3 protein: CASRRGGKLNQPQHF

V gene: TRBV7-2
J gene: TRBJ2-7
D gene: NA
clone size: many
CDR3 DNA: TGTGCCAGCAGCCTATTTTTACGGTCGGATTACGAGCAGTACTTC
CDR3 protein: CASSLFLRSDYEQYF

V gene: TRBV18
J gene: TRBJ1-5
D gene: NA
clone size: many
CDR3 DNA: TGTGCCAGCTCACCAGGTTCAAATCAGCCCCAGCATTTT
CDR3 protein: CASSPGSNQPQHF

V gene: TRBV2
J gene: TRBJ2-3
D gene: TRBD2
clone size: NA
CDR3 DNA: TGTGCCAGCAGTGAAAGGCGGGGGGGGACAGATACGCAGTATTTT
CDR3 protein: CASSERRGGTDTQYF

V gene: TRBV19
J gene: TRBJ2-7
D gene: TRBD2
clone size: NA
CDR3 DNA: TGTGCCAGTAGTATGGGGACTAACGAGAACGAGCAGTACTTC
CDR3 protein: CASSMGTNENEQYF

V gene: TRBV28
J gene: TRBJ1-2
D gene: NA
clone size: NA
CDR3 DNA: TGTGCCAGCAGTTCTGCCGGGACAAACTATCAAGCGGGCTACACCTTC
CDR3 protein: CASSSAGTNYQAGYTF

V gene: TRBV12-3/TRBV12-4
J gene: TRBJ2-5
D gene: NA
clone size: NA
CDR3 DNA: TGTGCCAGCAGTTTGGGCAGCTCAGAGACCCAGTACTTC
CDR3 protein: CASSLGSSETQYF

V gene: TRBV2
J gene: TRBJ1-2
D gene: NA
clone size: few
CDR3 DNA: TGTGCCAGCAGTGAAGCGAGAGGCTACACCTTC
CDR3 protein: CASSEARGYTF

V gene: TRBV15
J gene: TRBJ1-1
D gene: TRBD1
clone size: NA
CDR3 DNA: TGTGCCACCAGCAGCCGACAGGGAACTTACACTGAAGCTTTCTTT
CDR3 protein: CATSSRQGTYTEAFF

V gene: TRBV6-2/TRBV6-3
J gene: TRBJ2-7
D gene: NA
clone size: many
CDR3 DNA: TGTGCCAGCAGTTACACGGGGGCCTCCTACGAGCAGTACTTC
CDR3 protein: CASSYTGASYEQYF

V gene: TRBV12-3/TRBV12-4
J gene: TRBJ2-5
D gene: NA
clone size: many
CDR3 DNA: TGTGCCAGCAGCAACGAAGCTCAAGAGACCCAGTACTTC
CDR3 protein: CASSNEAQETQYF

V gene: TRBV27
J gene: TRBJ1-5
D gene: NA
clone size: many
CDR3 DNA: TGTGCCAGCAGTTTTGGGGGAAGCGGGAGCAATCAGCCCCAGCATTTT
CDR3 protein: CASSFGGSGSNQPQHF

V gene: TRBV7-3
J gene: TRBJ1-1
D gene: NA
clone size: NA
CDR3 DNA: TGTGCCAGCAGCTTAAGCGGAAGTTCCGAAGCTTTCTTT
CDR3 protein: CASSLSGSSEAFF

V gene: TRBV24-1
J gene: TRBJ1-5
D gene: NA
clone size: few
CDR3 DNA: TGTGCCACCAGTGGTGCTGCTCAAGCTCAGCCCCAGCATTTT
CDR3 protein: CATSGAAQAQPQHF

V gene: TRBV20-1
J gene: TRBJ2-1
D gene: TRBD2
clone size: few
CDR3 DNA: TGCAGTGCTAGTGGGACTAGCCCTAGCTCCTACAATGAGCAGTTCTTC
CDR3 protein: CSASGTSPSSYNEQFF

V gene: TRBV29-1
J gene: TRBJ2-3
D gene: NA
clone size: few
CDR3 DNA: TGCAGCGTTGGATCCCTACTGGGGATCACAGATACGCAGTATTTT
CDR3 protein: CSVGSLLGITDTQYF